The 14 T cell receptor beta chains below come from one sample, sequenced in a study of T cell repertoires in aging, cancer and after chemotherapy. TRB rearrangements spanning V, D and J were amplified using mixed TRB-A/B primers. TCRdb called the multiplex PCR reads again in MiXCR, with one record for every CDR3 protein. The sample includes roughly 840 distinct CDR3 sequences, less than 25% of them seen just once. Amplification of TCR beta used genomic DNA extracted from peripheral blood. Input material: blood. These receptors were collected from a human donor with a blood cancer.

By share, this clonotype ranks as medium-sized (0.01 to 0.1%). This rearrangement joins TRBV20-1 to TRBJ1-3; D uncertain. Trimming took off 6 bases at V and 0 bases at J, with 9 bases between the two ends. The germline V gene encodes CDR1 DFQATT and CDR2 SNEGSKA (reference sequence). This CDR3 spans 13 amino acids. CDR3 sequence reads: CSARTHSGNTIYF. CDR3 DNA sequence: TGCAGTGCCAGGACGCACTCTGGAAACACCATATATTTT.

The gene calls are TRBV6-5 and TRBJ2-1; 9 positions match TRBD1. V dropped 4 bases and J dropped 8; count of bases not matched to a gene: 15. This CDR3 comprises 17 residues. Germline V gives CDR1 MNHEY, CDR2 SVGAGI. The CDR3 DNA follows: TGTGCCAGCAGTTTCCGGGACAGGGACTCCCCCGTGGATGAGCAGTTCTTC. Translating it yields CASSFRDRDSPVDEQFF.

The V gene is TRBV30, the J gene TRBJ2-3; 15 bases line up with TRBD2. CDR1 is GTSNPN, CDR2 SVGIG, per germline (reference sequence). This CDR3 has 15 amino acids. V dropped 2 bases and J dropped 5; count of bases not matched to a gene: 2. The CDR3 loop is CAWSKGLAGGDTQYF. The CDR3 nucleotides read TGTGCCTGGAGTAAGGGACTAGCGGGAGGAGATACGCAGTATTTT.

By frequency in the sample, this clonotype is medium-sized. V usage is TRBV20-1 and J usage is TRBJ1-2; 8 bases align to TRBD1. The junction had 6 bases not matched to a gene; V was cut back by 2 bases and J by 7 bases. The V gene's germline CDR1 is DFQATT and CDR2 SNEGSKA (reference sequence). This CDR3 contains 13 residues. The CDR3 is CSARFTGGGGYTF. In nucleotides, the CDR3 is TGCAGTGCTAGATTCACAGGGGGTGGTGGCTACACCTTC.

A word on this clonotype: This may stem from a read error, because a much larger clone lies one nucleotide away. CDR3 coding DNA: TGCGCCAGCAGTGCGACAATCGGTCAGCACCAGCATTTT. Amino acid sequence: CASSATIGQHQHF. V usage is TRBV10-2 and J usage is TRBJ1-5, with no clear D. Germline V gene lookup returns CDR1 WSHSY and CDR2 SAAADI. The CDR3 has 13 residues.

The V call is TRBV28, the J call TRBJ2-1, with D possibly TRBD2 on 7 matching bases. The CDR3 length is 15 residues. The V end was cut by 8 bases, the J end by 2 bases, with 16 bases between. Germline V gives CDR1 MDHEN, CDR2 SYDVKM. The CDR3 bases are TGTGCCAGCTCCCGGGGGGACAAGCCCTACAATGAGCAGTTCTTC. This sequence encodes CASSRGDKPYNEQFF. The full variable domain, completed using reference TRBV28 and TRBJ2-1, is DVKVTQSSRYLVKRTGEKVFLECVQDMDHENMFWYRQDPGLGLRLIYFSYDVKMKEKGDIPEGYSVSREKKERFSLILESASTNQTSMYLCASSRGDKPYNEQFFGPGTRLTVL.

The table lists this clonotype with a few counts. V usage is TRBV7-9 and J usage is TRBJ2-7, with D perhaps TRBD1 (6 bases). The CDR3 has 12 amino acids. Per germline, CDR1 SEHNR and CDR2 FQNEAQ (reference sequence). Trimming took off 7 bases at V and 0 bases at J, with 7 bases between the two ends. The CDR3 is CASTDSSYEQYF. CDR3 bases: TGTGCCAGCACGGACAGCTCCTACGAGCAGTACTTC.

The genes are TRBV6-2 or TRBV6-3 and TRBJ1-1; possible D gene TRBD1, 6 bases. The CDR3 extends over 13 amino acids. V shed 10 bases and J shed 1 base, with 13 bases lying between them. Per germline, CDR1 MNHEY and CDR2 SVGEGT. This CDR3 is CAISRGENTEAFF. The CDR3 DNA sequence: TGTGCCATTTCCAGGGGCGAGAACACTGAAGCTTTCTTT.

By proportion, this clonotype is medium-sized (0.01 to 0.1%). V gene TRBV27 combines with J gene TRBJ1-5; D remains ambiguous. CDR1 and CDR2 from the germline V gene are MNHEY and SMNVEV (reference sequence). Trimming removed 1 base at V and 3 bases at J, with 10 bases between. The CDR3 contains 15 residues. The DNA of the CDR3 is TGTGCCAGCAGTTTATACTACCGGGACAATCAGCCCCAGCATTTT. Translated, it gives CASSLYYRDNQPQHF.

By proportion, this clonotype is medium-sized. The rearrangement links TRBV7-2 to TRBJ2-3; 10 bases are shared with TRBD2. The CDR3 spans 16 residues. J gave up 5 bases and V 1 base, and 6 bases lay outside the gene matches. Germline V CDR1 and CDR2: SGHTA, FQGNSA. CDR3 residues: CASSLVSSGSKDTQYF. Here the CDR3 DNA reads TGTGCCAGCAGCTTAGTGTCTAGCGGGAGTAAAGATACGCAGTATTTT.

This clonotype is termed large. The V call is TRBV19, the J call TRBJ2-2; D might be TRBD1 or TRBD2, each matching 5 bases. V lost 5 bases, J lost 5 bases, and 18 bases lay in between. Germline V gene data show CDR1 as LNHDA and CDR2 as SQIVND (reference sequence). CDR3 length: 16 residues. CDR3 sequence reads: CASSPPGRDLTGELFF. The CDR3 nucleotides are TGTGCCAGTAGTCCACCGGGACGCGACCTTACCGGGGAGCTGTTTTTT.

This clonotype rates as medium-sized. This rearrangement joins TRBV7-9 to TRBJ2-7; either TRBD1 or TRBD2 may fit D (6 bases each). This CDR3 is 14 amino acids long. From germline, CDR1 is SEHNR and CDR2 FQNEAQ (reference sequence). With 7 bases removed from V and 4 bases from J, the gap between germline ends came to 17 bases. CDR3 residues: CASTHRGQGYEQYF. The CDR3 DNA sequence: TGTGCCAGCACCCATCGGGGGCAGGGTTACGAGCAGTACTTC.

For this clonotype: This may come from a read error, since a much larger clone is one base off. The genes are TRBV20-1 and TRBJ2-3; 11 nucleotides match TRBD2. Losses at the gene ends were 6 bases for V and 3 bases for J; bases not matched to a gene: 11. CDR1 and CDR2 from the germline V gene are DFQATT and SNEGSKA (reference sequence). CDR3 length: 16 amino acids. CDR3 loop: CSATPWSSGRTDTQYF. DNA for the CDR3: TGCAGTGCAACCCCCTGGTCTAGCGGGAGGACAGATACGCAGTATTTT.

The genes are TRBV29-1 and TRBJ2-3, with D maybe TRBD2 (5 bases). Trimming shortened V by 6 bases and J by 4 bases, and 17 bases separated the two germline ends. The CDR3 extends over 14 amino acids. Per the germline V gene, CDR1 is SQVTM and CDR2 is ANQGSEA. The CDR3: CSVAGSTAADTQYF. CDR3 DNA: TGCAGCGTCGCGGGCTCTACGGCGGCAGATACGCAGTATTTT.